Below, 9 T cell receptor beta chains from the same sample are listed, as sequenced in a study of blood T cells in healthy people across ages. A second PCR, run for roughly 6 to 11 cycles, used a sample-barcoded 5' primer plus a J-beta primer mix. MiXCR, run by TCRdb on the 5' RACE reads, gives a single entry per CDR3 protein. Altogether about 640,000 distinct CDR3 sequences are present, 58% being singletons, with the ten largest covering over 30%. Sequencing was carried out using blood. The origin of the receptors is a man in his fifties or sixties in good health.

This clonotype was seen a handful of times. The chain carries TRBV5-1 and TRBJ2-1; TRBD2 aligns across 13 bases. CDR1 is SGHRS, CDR2 YFSETQ, per germline. J lost 10 bases, V lost 0 bases, and 4 bases had no gene match. This CDR3 has 15 residues. The CDR3 DNA sequence: TGCGCCAGCAGCTTGGCACCACTAGCGGGGGGGGAGCAGTTCTTC. Amino acids: CASSLAPLAGGEQFF.

This clonotype has at least ten counts. J is TRBJ1-1 and V is TRBV3-1; D might be TRBD1 (5 bases). Per the germline V gene, CDR1 is LGHDT and CDR2 is YNNKEL (reference sequence). This CDR3 has 15 residues. The V end was cut by 1 base, the J end by 5 bases, with 14 bases between. This CDR3 is CASSQGGLQGTEAFF. In DNA, the CDR3 is TGTGCCAGCAGCCAAGGGGGACTTCAAGGTACTGAAGCTTTCTTT.

The gene calls are TRBV29-1 and TRBJ1-2; D remains unclear. The germline CDR1 and CDR2 sequences are SQVTM and ANQGSEA. CDR3 size: 12 residues. V lost 4 bases to trimming and J lost 4 bases, with 10 bases between them. The chain's CDR3 is CSVAEVSYGYTF. In DNA form, the CDR3 reads TGCAGCGTTGCCGAGGTTAGCTATGGCTACACCTTC.

This chain joins TRBV12-3 or TRBV12-4 and TRBJ2-7; D is perhaps TRBD1 (7 bases). V was cut by 8 bases and J by 3 bases, with 14 bases left in between. CDR3 length equals 13 residues. CDR3 protein: CASGRQGGYEQYF. The CDR3 nucleotides read TGTGCCAGCGGCCGACAGGGAGGCTACGAGCAGTACTTC.

J is TRBJ2-1 and V is TRBV29-1; 9 positions agree with TRBD1. Per germline, CDR1 SQVTM and CDR2 ANQGSEA. The CDR3 length is 12 residues. The ends lost 8 bases at V and 7 bases at J; junction bases unmatched: 6. This CDR3 reads CSTGQGRNEQFF. The CDR3 DNA is TGCAGCACCGGACAGGGGAGGAATGAGCAGTTCTTC.

V gene TRBV6-2 or TRBV6-3 combines with J gene TRBJ2-7; TRBD1 is a possible D gene (6 bases). Trimming took off 9 bases at V and 3 bases at J, with 12 bases between the two ends. Germline CDR1 and CDR2: MNHEY and SVGEGT. The CDR3 spans 12 residues. CDR3 bases: TGTGCCAGTCAGGGGTGGGGCTACGAGCAGTACTTC. Its protein product is CASQGWGYEQYF.

The chain recombines TRBV5-1 with TRBJ2-1; the match to TRBD2 covers 10 bases. This CDR3 comprises 17 residues. V gave up 4 bases and J gave up 8 bases; unmatched junction bases: 15. Germline V CDR1 and CDR2: SGHRS, YFSETQ. The CDR3 loop is CASSPSGASGGWDEQFF. The DNA of the CDR3 is TGCGCCAGCAGCCCCTCGGGGGCTAGCGGGGGCTGGGATGAGCAGTTCTTC.

This chain links TRBV19 with TRBJ1-2; D possibly corresponds to TRBD1 (5 bases). Germline CDR1 reads LNHDA; CDR2 reads SQIVND (reference sequence). The CDR3 consists of 14 residues. CDR3 in amino acids: CATGRLRANYGYTF. CDR3 bases: TGTGCTACGGGACGACTCCGAGCTAACTATGGCTACACCTTC.

This chain joins TRBV28 and TRBJ1-1; perhaps TRBD1 as D (5 bases). The CDR3 length is 14 residues. Germline V gene lookup returns CDR1 MDHEN and CDR2 SYDVKM. Trimming cost V 5 bases and J 2 bases, with 12 bases left between them. The CDR3 region has the DNA TGTGCCAGCAGTCTTGTACAGGAAAACACTGAAGCTTTCTTT. This translates into CASSLVQENTEAFF.